This T cell receptor beta chain is from a study of identifying expanded T cells in peripheral blood. With respect to this clone: The antigen remains undetermined.

Assay used: immunoSEQ multiplex PCR; TCRdb lists only in-frame clones, some missing. The sample consists of 95,000 to 150,000 clones, around four fifths of them appearing once. CDR1 and CDR2 (germline): SQVTM, ANQGSEA. The V end lost 4 bases, the J end lost 0 bases, and 9 bases lay between the germline ends. The CDR3 is 13 residues long. Notes on the study in general: Over around two and four weeks, about 15 and 19 clones changed, versus 1.2 between replicates. Roughly two-week clone count variance significantly increased as total template count grew.

No infections or other immune events were documented during collection. This chain joins TRBV29-1 and TRBJ2-5; weak D call: TRBD1 (5 bases). This TCR derives from a person aged 18-69 years in good health. Input material: blood. The CDR3 sequence is CSVADTYQETQYF. The CDR3 nucleotides read TGCAGCGTTGCGGACACCTACCAAGAGACCCAGTACTTC.